A single sample gave rise to the 5 T cell receptor beta chains below, sequenced in a study of vaccination and CD4 T cells after COVID-19. Documented treatment: approximately 11-day PBMC culture with coronavirus spike peptide pools or control peptides (ViraFEST assay). Cultured CD4+ T cell DNA was sequenced using the Oncomine TCR Beta short-read assay. One entry per CDR3 protein results from TCRdb running MiXCR on the PCR reads. The data hold some 10,000 distinct CDR3 sequences, with roughly 64% observed a single time. These receptors' antigens are unknown. Input material: CD4+ T cells from blood, cultured in vitro. These TCRs come from a human donor who had recovered from COVID-19.

The gene calls are TRBV7-2 and TRBJ2-7; 8 bases match TRBD2. This CDR3 has 14 residues. V lost 1 base to trimming and J lost 6 bases; unmatched junction nucleotides: 5. CDR1 and CDR2 (germline): SGHTA, FQGNSA. CDR3 region: CASSLERGRLEQYF. CDR3 in DNA: TGTGCCAGCAGCTTAGAGCGGGGGAGGCTCGAGCAGTACTTC. Filled out from reference TRBV7-2 and TRBJ2-7, the complete variable domain reads GAGVSQSPSNKVTEKGKDVELRCDPISGHTALYWYRQSLGQGLEFLIYFQGNSAPDKSGLPSDRFSAERTGGSVSTLTIQRTQQEDSAVYLCASSLERGRLEQYFGPGTRLTVT.

The CDR3 loop reads CASSWSHSPYNEQFF. The CDR3 DNA follows: TGTGCCAGCAGCTGGTCACACAGCCCCTACAATGAGCAGTTCTTC. The V call is TRBV7-3, the J call TRBJ2-1, with D hard to call. V lost 4 bases and J lost 2, with 12 bases in between. This CDR3 is built from 15 residues. The germline CDR1 and CDR2 sequences are SGHTA and FQGTGA.

This chain links TRBV20-1 with TRBJ2-1, with 10 bases that match TRBD2. CDR1 DFQATT and CDR2 SNEGSKA come from the germline V gene (reference sequence). The CDR3 extends over 15 amino acids. With 1 base clipped from V and 3 bases from J, the junction kept 3 bases outside the gene matches. Here the CDR3 reads CSARASGSFYNEQFF. The CDR3 DNA reads TGCAGTGCTAGAGCTAGCGGGAGTTTCTACAATGAGCAGTTCTTC.

This chain connects TRBV5-4 to TRBJ2-2; tentatively, D is TRBD2 (5 bases). The CDR3 has 15 residues. Germline CDR1 SGHNT, CDR2 YYREEE (reference sequence). V was trimmed by 3 bases and J by 1 base, leaving 10 bases between them. For the CDR3, the DNA is TGTGCCAGCAGCTCGGCCGGGAAGAACACCGGGGAGCTGTTTTTT. This translates into CASSSAGKNTGELFF. Supplemented by reference TRBV5-4 and TRBJ2-2, the full variable domain reads ETGVTQSPTHLIKTRGQQVTLRCSSQSGHNTVSWYQQALGQGPQFIFQYYREEENGRGNFPPRFSGLQFPNYSSELNVNALELDDSALYLCASSSAGKNTGELFFGEGSRLTVL.

The chain links TRBV27 to TRBJ1-5; 8 nucleotides match TRBD1. The trim removed 6 bases at V and 7 bases at J, leaving 8 bases unmatched. The CDR3 runs to 14 residues. Germline loops: CDR1 MNHEY, CDR2 SMNVEV (reference sequence). DNA for the CDR3: TGTGCCAGCAGCCGAGGACAGGGAGAACAGCCCCAGCATTTT. Protein sequence: CASSRGQGEQPQHF.